A single sample is the source of the 27 T cell receptor beta chains below, sequenced in a study of Graves' ophthalmopathy and Graves' hyperthyroidism. Transcripts of RNA were the source for amplifying TCR beta CDR3 regions. The first-round RT-PCR employed HTBI primers together with the Qiagen OneStep RT-PCR kit. A multiplex PCR was then performed as the second round. TCRdb reanalysed the multiplex PCR reads using MiXCR and keeps one entry per CDR3 protein. The table includes about 620,000 distinct CDR3 sequences, about 20% detected once. Material: peripheral blood. These receptors were obtained from a woman under 30 with stable Graves' hyperthyroidism. Some clones in this sample may be carry-over from other donors' samples.

The rearrangement links TRBV28 to TRBJ1-1; 7 nucleotides agree with TRBD1. CDR1 and CDR2 from the germline V gene are MDHEN and SYDVKM. V gave up 2 bases and J gave up 3 bases; unmatched junction bases: 6. The CDR3 consists of 15 residues. The CDR3 region is CASSLNDRDDTEAFF. The DNA of the CDR3 is TGTGCCAGCAGTTTAAACGACAGGGACGACACTGAAGCTTTCTTT.

At least ten counts were recorded for this clonotype. The chain joins TRBV28 to TRBJ2-7, with a tentative D call TRBD2 (5 bases). Trimming took 5 bases from V and 3 from J, leaving 14 bases between them. The CDR3 is 14 amino acids. The germline V gene has CDR1 MDHEN and CDR2 SYDVKM. The CDR3 protein is CASSLGRSLYEQYF. CDR3 bases: TGTGCCAGCAGTCTGGGGAGAAGTCTCTACGAGCAGTACTTC.

This clonotype was seen only a few times. The chain combines TRBV27 with TRBJ2-7, with a possible D match to TRBD1 (5 bases). Deletions cut 6 bases from V and 0 bases from J, with 15 bases between. CDR3 length: 15 amino acids. Germline CDR1 and CDR2: MNHEY and SMNVEV (reference sequence). The CDR3 region has the DNA TGTGCCAGCAGAATGAGGACATTAGACTCCTACGAGCAGTACTTC. Translating it yields CASRMRTLDSYEQYF.

This clonotype was seen many times. The V and J genes are TRBV9 and TRBJ2-7; TRBD2 is a possible D gene (6 bases). V gave up 4 bases and J gave up 4 bases, with 15 bases separating them. Looked up from germline, CDR1 is SGDLS and CDR2 is YYNGEE. The CDR3 has 14 amino acids. The CDR3 sequence: CASSSSGSVYEQYF. CDR3 nucleotide sequence: TGTGCCAGCAGCTCGAGCGGGTCGGTATACGAGCAGTACTTC. The full variable domain, completed using reference TRBV9 and TRBJ2-7, is DSGVTQTPKHLITATGQRVTLRCSPRSGDLSVYWYQQSLDQGLQFLIQYYNGEERAKGNILERFSAQQFPDLHSELNLSSLELGDSALYFCASSSSGSVYEQYFGPGTRLTVT.

This clonotype was counted a few times. The chain couples TRBV11-3 to TRBJ2-7; maybe TRBD1 (5 bases). This CDR3 is 19 amino acids long. The V gene's germline CDR1 is SGHNT and CDR2 YENEEA. V lost 3 bases, J lost 2 bases, and 26 bases lay in between. The CDR3 region has the DNA TGTGCCAGCAGCTTCGGGCCCGGCAGGGAAGAGGAGACCCCCTACGAGCAGTACTTC. It codes for CASSFGPGREEETPYEQYF.

This clonotype occurred many times. The chain is built from TRBV20-1 and TRBJ1-5, with 8 bases that match TRBD1. This CDR3 has 14 amino acids. Germline CDR1 is DFQATT and CDR2 is SNEGSKA (reference sequence). V shed 2 bases, J shed 6 bases, and the junction held 6 bases outside the gene matches. CDR3 bases: TGCAGTGCTAGACAGGGGGCAGTTGGTCAGCCCCAGCATTTT. Amino acids: CSARQGAVGQPQHF.

Ten or more counts support this clonotype. The chain employs TRBV2 and TRBJ2-5; 8 positions match TRBD1. The CDR3 covers 15 residues. The junction had 11 bases not matched to a gene; V was cut back by 4 bases and J by 7 bases. Germline CDR1 reads SNHLY; CDR2 reads FYNNEI. The CDR3 region has the DNA TGTGCCAGCAGTGGAGGACAGGGAGGTGTGATGACCCAGTACTTC. Amino acid sequence: CASSGGQGGVMTQYF.

This clonotype was observed many times. This rearrangement joins TRBV12-5 to TRBJ2-5, with 13 bases identical to TRBD2. Germline V gene lookup returns CDR1 LGHNT and CDR2 FRNRAP. J was trimmed by 2 bases and V by 4 bases; bases with no gene match: 7. The CDR3 runs to 17 residues. The CDR3 here is CASGSGPGLAGQETQYF. The CDR3 nucleotides are TGTGCTAGTGGTTCCGGACCGGGACTAGCGGGGCAAGAGACCCAGTACTTC.

This clonotype was recorded a few times. Compared with germline, one end of the junction differs, possibly owing to a read error. The chain has TRBV12-3 or TRBV12-4 and TRBJ2-4; D gene uncertain. The length of the CDR3 is 17 residues. The chain's CDR3 is CASSPLGGLRAKNIKYF. The CDR3 DNA reads TGTGCCAGCAGCCCCCTAGGTGGTCTTCGGGCCAAAAACATTAAGTACTTC.

This chain links TRBV27 with TRBJ2-5, with D possibly matching TRBD1 (6 bases). There are 12 residues in the CDR3. Germline V gene lookup returns CDR1 MNHEY and CDR2 SMNVEV (reference sequence). V was cut by 8 bases and J by 3 bases, with 10 bases left in between. CDR3 nucleotide sequence: TGTGCCAGCGCGAAGGGGGAAGAGACCCAGTACTTC. It translates to CASAKGEETQYF.

This clonotype was observed many times. V usage is TRBV19 and J usage is TRBJ2-7, with D possibly being TRBD1 or TRBD2 (5 bases each). CDR1 LNHDA and CDR2 SQIVND come from the germline V gene (reference sequence). This CDR3 is 16 amino acids long. With 6 bases removed from V and 0 bases from J, the gap between germline ends came to 18 bases. CDR3 in amino acids: CASSKRDGTYSYEQYF. In DNA, the CDR3 is TGTGCCAGTAGCAAACGGGACGGAACCTACTCCTACGAGCAGTACTTC.

V usage is TRBV11-2 and J usage is TRBJ2-5, with 7 bases that match TRBD2. Germline values: CDR1 SGHAT, CDR2 FQNNGV. V shed 3 bases and J 3 bases; nucleotides not matched to a gene: 13. This CDR3 comprises 17 residues. CDR3 DNA: TGTGCCAGCAGCTTTAGGCCAGGAAACGGGGGGAAAGAGACCCAGTACTTC. Translation gives CASSFRPGNGGKETQYF. Full variable domain (missing parts from reference TRBV11-2 and TRBJ2-5): EAGVAQSPRYKIIEKRQSVAFWCNPISGHATLYWYQQILGQGPKLLIQFQNNGVVDDSQLPKDRFSAERLKGVDSTLKIQPAKLEDSAVYLCASSFRPGNGGKETQYFGPGTRLLVL.

The table lists this clonotype with a few counts. The chain couples TRBV30 to TRBJ2-7; TRBD1 agrees at 9 bases. CDR1 is GTSNPN and CDR2 is SVGIG in the germline V gene (reference sequence). The CDR3 consists of 15 residues. The V gene end was trimmed by 2 bases and the J gene end by 5 bases; junction bases not matched to a gene: 10. CDR3 bases: TGTGCCTGGAGTCGAGGACAGGGGCTGAGCGACGAGCAGTACTTC. Translating it yields CAWSRGQGLSDEQYF.

This clonotype was counted at least ten times. This sequence joins TRBV10-3 and TRBJ2-7; 11 bases map to TRBD2. V lost 5 bases and J lost 2; bases outside the gene matches: 2. The CDR3 has 14 amino acids. Germline CDR1 is ENHRY and CDR2 is SYGVKD. The CDR3 protein is CAISYSGRAYEQYF. In nucleotides, the CDR3 is TGTGCCATCAGTTATAGCGGGAGGGCCTACGAGCAGTACTTC.

This clonotype was seen repeatedly, ten times or more. The V gene is TRBV12-5, the J gene TRBJ1-3; 7 nucleotides line up with TRBD1. Germline lookup yields CDR1 LGHNT and CDR2 FRNRAP. This CDR3 region has 14 residues. V trimming: 5 bases; J trimming: 3 bases; junction bases outside the gene matches: 4. The CDR3 sequence is CASGPGGGGNTIYF. The CDR3 DNA reads TGTGCTAGTGGTCCAGGGGGAGGTGGAAACACCATATATTTT. Supplemented by reference TRBV12-5 and TRBJ1-3, the full variable domain reads DARVTQTPRHKVTEMGQEVTMRCQPILGHNTVFWYRQTMMQGLELLAYFRNRAPLDDSGMPKDRFSAEMPDATLATLKIQPSEPRDSAVYFCASGPGGGGNTIYFGEGSWLTVV.

The rearrangement links TRBV15 to TRBJ2-7, with D uncertain. The V end lost 0 bases, the J end lost 0 bases, and 9 bases lay between the germline ends. CDR1 LNHNV and CDR2 YYDKDF come from the germline V gene (reference sequence). This CDR3 contains 15 residues. The CDR3 nucleotides are TGTGCCACCAGCAGAGAGAAGGGTAGCTCCTACGAGCAGTACTTC. This translates into CATSREKGSSYEQYF.

The rearrangement uses TRBV20-1 and TRBJ1-2; D gene ambiguous. The CDR3 is 16 amino acids. Trimming left V 0 bases short and J 2 bases short, with 16 bases between. The germline CDR1 and CDR2 sequences are DFQATT and SNEGSKA (reference sequence). The CDR3 is CSARDLAGRMNYGYTF. For the CDR3, the DNA is TGCAGTGCTAGAGATCTGGCAGGCAGGATGAACTATGGCTACACCTTC.

This clonotype has a count of ten or more. The DNA for the CDR3 is TGTGCCAGCAGCCCGAGTTTTGCAGGAATGAGCTCCTACGAGCAGTACTTC. It codes for CASSPSFAGMSSYEQYF. The chain couples TRBV7-6 to TRBJ2-7; no reliable D call. There are 17 residues in the CDR3. The V end was cut by 5 bases, the J end by 0 bases, with 20 bases between. Germline CDR1 SGHVS, CDR2 FNYEAQ. The full variable domain, its missing parts supplied by reference TRBV7-6 and TRBJ2-7, is GAGVSQSPRYKVTKRGQDVALRCDPISGHVSLYWYRQALGQGPEFLTYFNYEAQQDKSGLPNDRFSAERPEGSISTLTIQRTEQRDSAMYRCASSPSFAGMSSYEQYFGPGTRLTVT.

This clonotype has at least ten counts. The rearrangement uses TRBV6-5 and TRBJ1-6; no firm D call. The CDR3 runs to 14 residues. The V gene lost 2 bases and the J gene lost 10 bases, with 12 bases spanning the gap. CDR1 and CDR2 (germline): MNHEY, SVGAGI. In DNA form, the CDR3 reads TGTGCCAGCAGTTACGAGCTGGGGAGCTCACCCCTCCACTTT. Its translation is CASSYELGSSPLHF.

In its sample, this clonotype was seen many times. The chain is built from TRBV6-2 or TRBV6-3 and TRBJ1-5, with D unresolved. The CDR3 has 15 residues. Per the germline V gene, CDR1 is MNHEY and CDR2 is SVGEGT. V was pared by 0 bases and J by 7 bases, with 13 bases between. This CDR3 reads CASSYSPGTRQPQHF. The CDR3 region has the DNA TGTGCCAGCAGTTACTCCCCGGGAACGAGGCAGCCCCAGCATTTT.

This chain connects TRBV11-3 to TRBJ2-4, with 8 nucleotides matching TRBD2. Germline-derived CDR1 and CDR2 are SGHNT and YENEEA. The CDR3 loop spans 15 amino acids. J lost 0 bases, V lost 5 bases, and 3 bases had no gene match. The CDR3 spells CASSRGGLAKNIQYF. The CDR3 nucleotides read TGTGCCAGCAGCCGGGGGGGGCTAGCCAAAAACATTCAGTACTTC. Full variable domain (missing parts from reference TRBV11-3 and TRBJ2-4): EAGVVQSPRYKIIEKKQPVAFWCNPISGHNTLYWYLQNLGQGPELLIRYENEEAVDDSQLPKDRFSAERLKGVDSTLKIQPAELGDSAVYLCASSRGGLAKNIQYFGAGTRLSVL.

This clonotype occurred once. The chain employs TRBV5-1 and TRBJ2-2, with D uncertain. The CDR3 totals 14 residues. The V gene's germline CDR1 is SGHRS and CDR2 YFSETQ. Trimming removed 5 bases at V and 4 bases at J, with 12 bases between. The CDR3 coding sequence is TGCGCCAGCAGGGCCGTCGGCATCACCGGGGAGCTGTTTTTT. Translated, it gives CASRAVGITGELFF.

This clonotype was seen ten or more times. The V call is TRBV2, the J call TRBJ1-3; tentatively, D is TRBD1 (5 bases). Germline CDR1 and CDR2: SNHLY and FYNNEI. V lost 8 bases, J lost 4 bases, and 12 bases lay in between. This CDR3 has 13 residues. The CDR3 sequence is CASSEQAGNTIYF. DNA of the CDR3: TGTGCCAGCTCGGAACAGGCCGGAAACACCATATATTTT.

DNA for the CDR3: TGTGCCAGCAGCCCATACGGATTTGGGAGGAGACAGCCCCAGCATTTT. It specifies CASSPYGFGRRQPQHF. The J gene is TRBJ1-5, the V gene TRBV7-3; D remains ambiguous. With 5 bases removed from V and 7 bases from J, the gap between germline ends came to 21 bases. Germline V CDR1 and CDR2: SGHTA, FQGTGA. The CDR3 covers 16 residues.

This clonotype was found many times. In nucleotides, the CDR3 is TGTGCCAGCAGCTTAGATGGACGGATACAAGAGACCCAGTACTTC. Protein sequence: CASSLDGRIQETQYF. The chain has TRBV7-2 and TRBJ2-5; D ambiguous. In germline, CDR1 is SGHTA, CDR2 FQGNSA. The CDR3 runs to 15 residues. The V gene lost 1 base and the J gene lost 2 bases, with 11 bases spanning the gap.

This clonotype appeared many times. This chain connects TRBV28 to TRBJ1-1; 9 bases are a match to TRBD1. V was pared by 5 bases and J by 3 bases, with 7 bases of the junction left unmatched. Per germline, CDR1 MDHEN and CDR2 SYDVKM. The CDR3 loop spans 15 amino acids. CDR3 region: CASSLNRGPYTEAFF. CDR3 DNA sequence: TGTGCCAGCAGTCTCAACAGGGGGCCCTACACTGAAGCTTTCTTT. The entire variable domain, with the rest obtained from reference TRBV28 and TRBJ1-1, is as follows: DVKVTQSSRYLVKRTGEKVFLECVQDMDHENMFWYRQDPGLGLRLIYFSYDVKMKEKGDIPEGYSVSREKKERFSLILESASTNQTSMYLCASSLNRGPYTEAFFGQGTRLTVV.

This clonotype was counted ten times or more. The V and J genes are TRBV27 and TRBJ2-7; no reliable D call. The V end was cut by 6 bases, the J end by 0 bases, with 9 bases between. This CDR3 is built from 13 residues. CDR1 is MNHEY, CDR2 SMNVEV, per germline (reference sequence). The CDR3 sequence is CASRGRYSYEQYF. CDR3 coding DNA: TGTGCCAGCAGAGGACGGTACTCCTACGAGCAGTACTTC.